These 29 T cell receptor beta chains were sequenced from one sample in a study of spatial heterogeneity in lung cancer (dated by TCRdb to the late 2010s). The sample's time point, from its label and the paper: blood at routine non-recurrence follow-up after resection. Without any cell sorting, TCR sequencing was performed on whole RNA extracted either from tumor and nontumor lung tissue or from cryopreserved PBMC samples. The library was produced with 5' RACE. TCRdb shows the sequencer as NextSeq 500. The public reads were run again by TCRdb, first through fastp at Q25 and then through MiXCR, and only productive beta chains were kept. Rows with a matching CDR3 protein are joined into one entry that keeps the most common DNA and genes. The sample table contains around 110,000 distinct CDR3 sequences; only one count was recorded for 12% of them. The top ten clonotypes cover 16% of the sample. Sequenced here: PBMCs, sampled at follow-up. The receptor set was obtained from a male donor with early-stage non-small cell lung cancer.

V usage is TRBV7-2 and J usage is TRBJ1-5; D call uncertain. V shed 0 bases and J shed 7 bases, with 13 bases lying between them. Looked up from germline, CDR1 is SGHTA and CDR2 is FQGNSA. The CDR3 totals 15 residues. As DNA, the CDR3 is TGTGCCAGCAGCTTAGCGCTTGAACAAACCCAGCCCCAGCATTTT. As protein: CASSLALEQTQPQHF.

For the CDR3, the DNA is TGCGCCAGCAGCTTGGGAAGGCAGGGGGAGACCCAGTACTTC. Its protein product is CASSLGRQGETQYF. V is TRBV5-1 and J is TRBJ2-5; maybe TRBD1 (6 bases). This CDR3 region has 14 residues. Looked up from germline, CDR1 is SGHRS and CDR2 is YFSETQ. The ends were cut back, 0 bases at V and 5 bases at J, with 11 bases in the middle. Supplemented by reference TRBV5-1 and TRBJ2-5, the full variable domain reads KAGVTQTPRYLIKTRGQQVTLSCSPISGHRSVSWYQQTPGQGLQFLFEYFSETQRNKGNFPGRFSGRQFSNSRSEMNVSTLELGDSALYLCASSLGRQGETQYFGPGTRLLVL.

This clonotype has a count of ten or more. The rearrangement joins TRBV24-1 to TRBJ1-2; no clear D. CDR1 and CDR2 (germline): KGHDR, SFDVKD. The CDR3 has 11 amino acids. V was clipped by 3 bases and J by 3 bases, with 1 base between them. The CDR3 region has the DNA TGTGCCACCAGTGATGACTATGGCTACACCTTC. This codes for CATSDDYGYTF.

The V and J genes are TRBV6-1 and TRBJ1-5; weak D call: TRBD1 (5 bases). V was cut by 3 bases and J by 0 bases, with 15 bases left in between. The CDR3 length is 17 residues. Germline lookup yields CDR1 MNHNS and CDR2 SASEGT. Here the CDR3 reads CASSEGLPFYSNQPQHF. CDR3 bases: TGTGCCAGCAGTGAGGGACTGCCCTTTTATAGCAATCAGCCCCAGCATTTT.

V and J are TRBV27 and TRBJ2-7; 9 nucleotides match TRBD1. J was trimmed by 4 bases and V by 5 bases; bases with no gene match: 9. CDR3 length: 15 amino acids. Germline lookup yields CDR1 MNHEY and CDR2 SMNVEV (reference sequence). CDR3 region: CASSRRDRAAYEQYF. In DNA form, the CDR3 reads TGTGCCAGCAGTAGAAGGGACAGGGCGGCGTACGAGCAGTACTTC.

This clonotype has a handful of counts. The chain carries TRBV28 and TRBJ2-3, with D perhaps TRBD2 (5 bases). The CDR3 has 13 amino acids. Germline assignment: CDR1 MDHEN and CDR2 SYDVKM. The V end lost 7 bases, the J end lost 4 bases, and 12 bases lay between the germline ends. The chain's CDR3 is CASNRGGADTQYF. The CDR3 coding sequence is TGTGCCAGCAATCGAGGAGGAGCAGATACGCAGTATTTT.

This clonotype was observed at least ten times. V gene TRBV6-5 combines with J gene TRBJ1-6; 9 bases align to TRBD1. J lost 9 bases, V lost 6 bases, and 9 bases had no gene match. Germline V CDR1 and CDR2: MNHEY, SVGAGI. This CDR3 region has 15 residues. CDR3 loop: CASRESGTGRSPLHF. CDR3 bases: TGTGCCAGCAGGGAGTCCGGGACAGGGCGTTCACCCCTCCACTTT.

This chain connects TRBV10-3 to TRBJ2-2; 7 nucleotides align to TRBD1. Germline V CDR1 and CDR2: ENHRY, SYGVKD. Unmatched junction bases numbered 6, after V lost 6 bases and J lost 2 bases. The CDR3 contains 15 residues. The CDR3 DNA reads as TGTGCCATCAGCTCACAGGGGAGAAACACCGGGGAGCTGTTTTTT. This translates into CAISSQGRNTGELFF.

There are many counts of this clonotype. This chain connects TRBV24-1 to TRBJ2-3; D might be TRBD1 (5 bases). The germline V gene has CDR1 KGHDR and CDR2 SFDVKD. Trimming took off 5 bases at V and 1 base at J, with 12 bases between the two ends. The CDR3 consists of 15 residues. Here the CDR3 DNA reads TGTGCCACCAGTGCCCTGGAAGGGGGCACAGATACGCAGTATTTT. It translates to CATSALEGGTDTQYF.

This rearrangement joins TRBV7-2 to TRBJ2-5, with TRBD2 as a possible D gene (5 bases). The germline gives CDR1 SGHTA, CDR2 FQGNSA. This CDR3 comprises 13 residues. Between the trimmed V and J ends, which lost 3 bases and 7 bases, there was a span of 12 bases. The CDR3: CASSFLNEGTQYF. For the CDR3, the DNA is TGTGCCAGCAGCTTCCTTAACGAGGGGACCCAGTACTTC.

The gene calls are TRBV20-1 and TRBJ2-7; 7 bases fit TRBD1. The germline V gene has CDR1 DFQATT and CDR2 SNEGSKA (reference sequence). V gave up 5 bases and J gave up 1 base; unmatched junction bases: 8. CDR3 length equals 14 residues. CDR3: CSARPTGWSYEQYF. In nucleotides, the CDR3 is TGCAGTGCTCGACCGACAGGGTGGTCCTACGAGCAGTACTTC.

This clonotype appeared many times. This chain uses TRBV20-1 with TRBJ1-3; D unclear. Per the germline V gene, CDR1 is DFQATT and CDR2 is SNEGSKA (reference sequence). This CDR3 is built from 12 residues. V shed 5 bases and J shed 3 bases, with 8 bases lying between them. The CDR3 region has the DNA TGCAGTGCTTTGGACGGTGGAAACACCATATATTTT. Encoded protein: CSALDGGNTIYF.

This clonotype was found many times. This rearrangement joins TRBV11-2 to TRBJ1-3; unclear D gene. Trimming took off 2 bases at V and 1 base at J, with 6 bases between the two ends. CDR1 and CDR2 (germline): SGHAT, FQNNGV. The CDR3 consists of 14 residues. CDR3 nucleotides: TGTGCCAGCAGCTTAACAGTGTCTGGAAACACCATATATTTT. As protein: CASSLTVSGNTIYF.

J is TRBJ1-5 and V is TRBV12-3 or TRBV12-4; no definite D call. V lost 3 bases and J lost 5, with 8 bases in between. This CDR3 comprises 13 residues. CDR3 region: CASSFDPHQPQHF. DNA for the CDR3: TGTGCCAGCAGTTTTGACCCGCATCAGCCCCAGCATTTT.

The chain recombines TRBV18 with TRBJ2-7; 7 bases match TRBD2. The germline V gene encodes CDR1 KGHSH and CDR2 LQKENI. The trim removed 6 bases at V and 5 bases at J, leaving 13 bases unmatched. The CDR3 totals 15 residues. CDR3 in amino acids: CASSLLGGGIDEQYF. CDR3 sequence (DNA): TGTGCCAGCTCGCTTTTAGGCGGGGGAATCGACGAGCAGTACTTC.

This clonotype has a handful of counts. The rearrangement uses TRBV23-1 and TRBJ2-7, with unresolved D. TRBV23-1 is an open reading frame whose function is uncertain. There are 12 residues in the CDR3. Trimming left V 4 bases short and J 3 bases short, with 7 bases between. The CDR3 coding sequence is TGCGCCAGCAGTCTAATCCTCTACGAGCAGTACTTC. As protein: CASSLILYEQYF.

This clonotype has more than one count but fewer than ten. The chain is built from TRBV20-1 and TRBJ1-2; 9 bases map to TRBD1. Germline loops: CDR1 DFQATT, CDR2 SNEGSKA (reference sequence). The CDR3 consists of 14 residues. The V segment lost 3 bases and the J segment 2 bases; nucleotides outside the gene matches: 4. In DNA form, the CDR3 reads TGCAGTGCTAGCGTAGGGACAGGGAACTATGGCTACACCTTC. Its protein product is CSASVGTGNYGYTF.

This chain joins TRBV30 and TRBJ1-5; TRBD1 might be the D (5 bases). The CDR3 is 14 amino acids. Per the germline V gene, CDR1 is GTSNPN and CDR2 is SVGIG (reference sequence). The V gene lost 3 bases and the J gene lost 5 bases, with 14 bases spanning the gap. This CDR3 is CAWSGQGRYQPQHF. CDR3 bases: TGTGCCTGGAGCGGGCAGGGTAGATATCAGCCCCAGCATTTT.

This clonotype was seen more than once but under ten times. The chain recombines TRBV5-1 with TRBJ2-5; D might be TRBD1 or TRBD2, each matching 5 bases. V shed 4 bases and J shed 3 bases, with 19 bases lying between them. The CDR3 spans 16 residues. Per germline, CDR1 SGHRS and CDR2 YFSETQ. CDR3 sequence: CASSPDWVVGEETQYF. The CDR3 bases are TGCGCCAGCAGCCCGGACTGGGTGGTGGGGGAAGAGACCCAGTACTTC.

This clonotype has at least ten counts. The chain couples TRBV11-2 to TRBJ1-3, with D hard to call. This CDR3 comprises 14 residues. CDR1 SGHAT and CDR2 FQNNGV come from the germline V gene. The V end lost 4 bases, the J end lost 2 bases, and 9 bases lay between the germline ends. CDR3 amino acids: CASSSGPTGNTIYF. CDR3 sequence (DNA): TGTGCCAGCAGCTCCGGACCAACTGGAAACACCATATATTTT.

This clonotype has just a few counts. V is TRBV12-3 or TRBV12-4 and J is TRBJ1-3; 7 nucleotides match TRBD1. The CDR3 is made up of 13 amino acids. V trimming: 6 bases; J trimming: 2 bases; junction bases outside the gene matches: 1. This chain's CDR3 is CASRDRAGNTIYF. CDR3 nucleotide sequence: TGTGCCAGCAGAGACAGGGCTGGAAACACCATATATTTT.

This rearrangement joins TRBV12-3 or TRBV12-4 to TRBJ1-1; no reliable D call. Trimming removed 2 bases at V and 8 bases at J, with 9 bases between. The CDR3 sequence is 12 residues long. This CDR3 is CASSLLGREAFF. The CDR3 region has the DNA TGTGCCAGCAGTTTATTAGGCAGGGAAGCTTTCTTT.

The chain uses TRBV28 and TRBJ1-1; 7 nucleotides agree with TRBD1. Germline loops: CDR1 MDHEN, CDR2 SYDVKM. V was pared by 6 bases and J by 1 base, with 5 bases of the junction left unmatched. This CDR3 comprises 14 residues. DNA for the CDR3: TGTGCCAGCAGGGGGGACAGTCCGAACACTGAAGCTTTCTTT. Residues: CASRGDSPNTEAFF. The full variable domain, completed using reference TRBV28 and TRBJ1-1, is DVKVTQSSRYLVKRTGEKVFLECVQDMDHENMFWYRQDPGLGLRLIYFSYDVKMKEKGDIPEGYSVSREKKERFSLILESASTNQTSMYLCASRGDSPNTEAFFGQGTRLTVV.

This chain links TRBV28 with TRBJ1-6, with a possible D match to TRBD1 (6 bases). Trimming left V 5 bases short and J 6 bases short, with 8 bases between. CDR3 length: 13 residues. Germline V CDR1 and CDR2: MDHEN, SYDVKM. The CDR3 loop is CASSQQGNSPLHF. The CDR3 DNA sequence: TGTGCCAGCAGTCAACAGGGTAATTCACCCCTCCACTTT. The whole variable domain, remainder taken from reference TRBV28 and TRBJ1-6, is DVKVTQSSRYLVKRTGEKVFLECVQDMDHENMFWYRQDPGLGLRLIYFSYDVKMKEKGDIPEGYSVSREKKERFSLILESASTNQTSMYLCASSQQGNSPLHFGNGTRLTVT.

The V gene is TRBV9, the J gene TRBJ2-5; possible D gene TRBD2, 6 bases. This CDR3 comprises 13 residues. With 1 base removed from V and 5 bases from J, the gap between germline ends came to 9 bases. The germline V gene encodes CDR1 SGDLS and CDR2 YYNGEE. The CDR3 region is CASSVNSGETQYF. Written as DNA, the CDR3 is TGTGCCAGCAGCGTAAATAGCGGTGAGACCCAGTACTTC. Complete variable domain (other parts from reference TRBV9 and TRBJ2-5): DSGVTQTPKHLITATGQRVTLRCSPRSGDLSVYWYQQSLDQGLQFLIQYYNGEERAKGNILERFSAQQFPDLHSELNLSSLELGDSALYFCASSVNSGETQYFGPGTRLLVL.

This clonotype appeared a few times. The chain links TRBV11-3 to TRBJ2-1, with D tentatively TRBD2 (7 bases). Germline loops: CDR1 SGHNT, CDR2 YENEEA. With 11 bases removed from V and 5 bases from J, the gap between germline ends came to 19 bases. The CDR3 runs 14 residues. CDR3 sequence (DNA): TGTGCCTGGGACGGGGGGCTCGGGAACAATGAGCAGTTCTTC. Protein sequence: CAWDGGLGNNEQFF.

CDR3 in DNA: TGTGCCAGCAGCGTGACAGGGTTCTTTTCAGATACGCAGTATTTT. Translated, it gives CASSVTGFFSDTQYF. This chain connects TRBV9 to TRBJ2-3, with 7 bases matching TRBD1. The CDR3 is 15 amino acids. The germline V gene encodes CDR1 SGDLS and CDR2 YYNGEE. Trimming cost V 2 bases and J 4 bases; bases outside gene matches: 7.

In this sample, this clonotype turned up a few times. This sequence joins TRBV2 and TRBJ2-3; D gene uncertain. Trimming stripped 7 bases from V and 0 bases from J, with 11 bases between. CDR1 is SNHLY, CDR2 FYNNEI, per germline. The CDR3 length is 14 residues. The CDR3 is CASIAVASTDTQYF. For the CDR3, the DNA is TGTGCCAGCATAGCAGTAGCTAGCACAGATACGCAGTATTTT.

This clonotype was counted a few times. The chain couples TRBV20-1 to TRBJ2-1; D gene unclear. The CDR3 contains 14 residues. V lost 2 bases, J lost 0 bases, and 8 bases lay in between. The germline gives CDR1 DFQATT, CDR2 SNEGSKA (reference sequence). CDR3 sequence: CSARFRSSYNEQFF. The CDR3 DNA is TGCAGTGCTAGATTCCGAAGCTCCTACAATGAGCAGTTCTTC.